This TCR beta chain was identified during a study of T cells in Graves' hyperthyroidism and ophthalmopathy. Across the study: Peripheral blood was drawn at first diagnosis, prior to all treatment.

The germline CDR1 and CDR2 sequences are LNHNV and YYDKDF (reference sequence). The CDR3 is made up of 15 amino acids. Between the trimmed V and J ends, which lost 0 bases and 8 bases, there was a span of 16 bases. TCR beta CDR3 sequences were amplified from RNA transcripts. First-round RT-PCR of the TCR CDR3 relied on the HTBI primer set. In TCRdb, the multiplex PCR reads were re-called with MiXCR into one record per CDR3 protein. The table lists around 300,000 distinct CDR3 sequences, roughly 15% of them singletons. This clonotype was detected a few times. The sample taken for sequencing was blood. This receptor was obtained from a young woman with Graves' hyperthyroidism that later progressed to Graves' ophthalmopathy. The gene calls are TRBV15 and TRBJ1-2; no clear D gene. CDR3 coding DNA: TGTGCCACCAGCAGAGATGCGGGGATTGGGGAGGGCTACACCTTC. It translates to CATSRDAGIGEGYTF.